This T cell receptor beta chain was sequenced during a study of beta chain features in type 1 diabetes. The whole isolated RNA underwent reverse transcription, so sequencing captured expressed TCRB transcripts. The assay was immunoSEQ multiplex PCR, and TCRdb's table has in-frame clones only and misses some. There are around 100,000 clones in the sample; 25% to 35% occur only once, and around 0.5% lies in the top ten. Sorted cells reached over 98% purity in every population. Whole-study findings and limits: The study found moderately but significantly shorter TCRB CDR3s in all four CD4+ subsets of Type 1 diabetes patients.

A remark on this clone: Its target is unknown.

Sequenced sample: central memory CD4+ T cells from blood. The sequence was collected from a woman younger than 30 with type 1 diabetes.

Here the CDR3 reads CASSPPDRDTEAFF. For the CDR3, the DNA is TGTGCCAGCAGTCCCCCTGACAGGGACACTGAAGCTTTCTTT. The rearrangement joins TRBV28 to TRBJ1-1; 7 bases are a match to TRBD1. Germline CDR1 and CDR2: MDHEN and SYDVKM. V shed 5 bases and J 3 bases; nucleotides not matched to a gene: 6. The CDR3 contains 14 residues.